This TCR beta chain was found in a study of blood T cell repertoires in COVID-19 (dated by TCRdb to the early 2020s). Regarding the study in general: Samples from collaborators originated in the United States, Italy and Spain and spanned both the acute and convalescent phases of COVID-19. The prospective study material was composed of cDNA or gDNA derived from T cells, B-cell-depleted T cells, or PBMCs. The repertoires were released in a freely available public database intended as a resource for research on the immune response to SARS-CoV-2. The samples were drawn from two sources: the first 160 participants of the ongoing ImmuneRACE study, and fewer than 1,500 subjects contributed by 6 global collaborators. Deeply sampled blood TCRbeta repertoires from subjects exposed to, actively infected with, or recovered from COVID-19 were included in the dataset. Sample metadata almost always included a de-identified subject ID, COVID-19 status, age in years and sex. HLA class I and class II types, where available, came from metadata supplied by the sample provider rather than from assay-based typing. Study-level results and caveats: The amount of clinical and demographic metadata varied by source and participant and was provided uncurated.

Whole blood was collected in K2EDTA tubes by collaborating institutions according to the institutions' own protocols. For TCRbeta analysis, collaborators shipped samples as frozen whole blood, isolated PBMCs, or DNA extracted from either of those sample types. As regards this clone: Its antigen remains undetermined. Base qualities are not provided; no much larger clone lies one nucleotide away.

Taken from cysteine to phenylalanine, the CDR3 has 15 residues. The read is trimmed to its CDR3 DNA, 45 bases read in frame from base 1. V loses 4 bases, J loses 7 bases, and the germline ends lie 17 bases apart. Reading the germline V gene (reference sequence) gives CDR1 LNHDA and CDR2 SQIVND. TCRbeta CDR3 regions were amplified from genomic DNA using the immunoSEQ Assay, a bias-controlled multiplex PCR. The authors processed their data as follows. Nucleated cell counts per sample were estimated from amplification of reference gene primers within the assay. To quantify the absolute abundance of each unique TCRbeta CDR3 rearrangement, sequence reads were collapsed and filtered. For each sample, productive Simpson clonality was calculated by taking the square root of Simpson's diversity index across productive rearrangements. The clones in this table, taken by TCRdb from immuneACCESS, are in-frame only. Not every clone is retained; where verified, under half of the shortfall comes from an unresolved V gene, and the cause of the rest is unknown. V and J calls and clone size are copied from that table; D and trimming were computed from the DNA. This sample gives approximately 140,000 clones in total; around 87% of them show up just once. Of the sample, roughly 4.5% falls within the top ten clones.

Rearrangement joined TRBV19 to TRBJ1-5, with TRBD1 as a weak D call on 6 bases. This TCR was recovered from an older woman with active or convalescent COVID-19. The sample comprised peripheral blood. The CDR3 loop reads CASSSLTGSGQPQHF. The DNA sequence is as follows: TGTGCCAGTAGTAGTCTGACAGGTTCGGGCCAGCCCCAGCATTTT. Extended through the reference TRBV19 and TRBJ1-5 proteins, this CDR3 yields the full variable domain: DGGITQSPKYLFRKEGQNVTLSCEQNLNHDAMYWYRQDPGQGLRLIYYSQIVNDFQKGDIAEGYSVSREKKESFPLTVTSAQKNPTAFYLCASSSLTGSGQPQHFGDGTRLSIL.